This TCR beta chain was sequenced in a study of CD8 T cells in Susac syndrome. The CDR3 consists of 15 residues. V was clipped by 0 bases and J by 4 bases, with 15 bases between them. Germline CDR1 is DFQATT and CDR2 is SNEGSKA (reference sequence). CD8+ and CD4+ T cells circulating in blood were sequenced for TCR beta. The controls were healthy donors who were matched for age and sex. Bulk CD8+ and CD4+ cells came from magnetic negative isolation; CD8+ TEMRA by FACS. A quantity of roughly 0.5 to 1 ug RNA underwent reverse transcription using random hexamers. Amplification of the TCR beta CDR3 was carried out by immunoSEQ multiplex PCR, which spanned a total of 54 Vbeta and 13 Jbeta segments. TCRdb re-derived calls from the immunoSEQ multiplex PCR reads in MiXCR, one entry per CDR3 protein. The repertoire holds 150,000 to 200,000 distinct CDR3 sequences, 90% to 95% seen once, with roughly 0.13% in the top ten.

This sequence originates from a human donor in good health. Sample: CD4+ T cells from PBMCs. V is TRBV20-1 and J is TRBJ1-1; maybe TRBD1 (5 bases). The CDR3 bases are TGCAGTGCTAGAGATCGCCTCCACGGGGGCACTGAAGCTTTCTTT. Amino acids: CSARDRLHGGTEAFF.